This T cell receptor (beta chain) derives from a study of graft-versus-host responses after intestinal transplantation. About this clone itself: Its antigen is currently unknown.

Profiling relied on immunoSEQ multiplex PCR, and the TCRdb table lists in-frame clones only, not all of them. This sample carries roughly 120,000 clones, approximately 90% of them seen once, and the ten largest clones take approximately 0.18%. Germline lookup yields CDR1 SGHRS and CDR2 YFSETQ. The CDR3 consists of 13 residues. With 4 bases removed from V and 3 bases from J, the gap between germline ends came to 10 bases. Here the sequenced sample was unstimulated CD4+ T cells sorted from spleen or lymph node cells, taken before intestinal transplant. This clonotype was obtained from a human donor who received an intestinal transplant. The chain couples TRBV5-1 to TRBJ1-2, with D maybe TRBD1 (5 bases). The CDR3: CASSGTGDYGYTF. Here the CDR3 DNA reads TGCGCCAGCAGCGGTACGGGGGACTATGGCTACACCTTC.